This is a list of T cell receptor beta chains from one sample in a study of tumor-infiltrating lymphocytes in primary liver carcinoma. One entry per CDR3 protein, called by TCRdb with MiXCR from the multiplex PCR reads. Altogether under 200,000 distinct CDR3 sequences are present, about 61% being singletons, with the ten largest covering 6% to 8.5%. Sequenced input: peripheral blood. These receptors were collected from a woman between 55 and 75 years old with primary liver carcinoma and hepatitis B virus infection. CDR3s include the opening cysteine and the closing phenylalanine or tryptophan. The order of the fields is clone size, D gene, J gene, V gene, CDR3 protein, CDR3 DNA. A D gene is named only where the DNA matches it firmly. Size tells how often a clone was seen (once, few, many) or the class of an expanded clone, and some rows leave it out.

>.|TRBD2|TRBJ2-1|TRBV5-6
CASSSGTSGLGQFF
TGTGCCAGCAGCTCAGGGACTAGCGGGCTAGGGCAGTTCTTC
>medium-sized|.|TRBJ2-3|TRBV11-2
CASSLGLPTDTQYF
TGTGCCAGCAGCCTGGGACTCCCCACAGATACGCAGTATTTT
>.|.|TRBJ1-5|TRBV30
CAWSVLEDQPQHF
TGTGCCTGGAGTGTATTGGAGGATCAGCCCCAGCATTTT
>.|TRBD2|TRBJ2-7|TRBV11-2
CASNQYSGTSNYEQYF
TGTGCCAGCAACCAATATTCGGGGACTAGCAACTACGAGCAGTACTTC
>few|TRBD2|TRBJ2-7|TRBV11-2
CARSRTGTSEYEQYF
TGCGCCAGAAGTCGTACCGGGACTAGCGAATACGAGCAGTACTTC
>once|TRBD2|TRBJ2-1|TRBV13
CASSFEPGLAGANELFF
TGTGCCAGCAGCTTTGAGCCGGGACTAGCGGGAGCAAATGAGCTGTTCTTC
>.|TRBD1|TRBJ1-2|TRBV28
CATGTGPYGYTF
TGTGCCACCGGGACAGGACCCTATGGCTACACCTTC
>.|TRBD2|TRBJ2-1|TRBV6-5
CASKGGTSNPNKQFF
TGTGCCAGCAAGGGAGGGACCTCCAACCCCAATAAGCAGTTCTTC
>once|.|TRBJ2-7|TRBV11-2
CASSSLTGGGGEQYF
TGTGCCAGCAGCTCACTAACAGGAGGAGGCGGCGAGCAGTACTTC
>few|TRBD1|TRBJ2-1|TRBV11-2
CASRISGTEGYNEQFF
TGTGCCAGTAGGATATCCGGGACAGAGGGATACAATGAGCAGTTCTTC
>.|.|TRBJ2-5|TRBV11-2
CASSLEHEETQYF
TGTGCCAGCAGCTTAGAGCACGAGGAGACCCAGTATTTC
>.|.|TRBJ2-5|TRBV29-1
CSVEDQVGREETQHF
TGCAGCGTTGAAGATCAGGTGGGGCGGGAAGAGACCCAGCATTTC
>once|.|TRBJ1-1|TRBV11-3
CVSSSQGPNTEAFF
TGTGTCAGCAGCTCACAGGGACCAAACACTGAAGCTTTCTTT
>once|TRBD2|TRBJ2-7|TRBV2
CASSEGPGGYEQYF
TGTGCCAGCAGTGAGGGACCGGGAGGCTACGAGCAGTACTTC
>.|.|TRBJ2-1|TRBV11-2
CASSITSRRAGQFF
TGTGCCAGCAGCATAACTAGCAGGAGGGCCGGGCAGTTCTTC
>many|.|TRBJ2-5|TRBV5-6
CASSLSRADLQQETQYF
TGTGCCAGCAGCTTGTCCAGGGCAGATCTCCAACAAGAGACCCAGTACTTC
>many|.|TRBJ2-1|TRBV6-5
CASSTRDSSSYNEQFF
TGTGCCAGCAGTACACGGGACTCAAGCTCCTACAATGAGCAGTTCTTC
>.|.|TRBJ2-1|TRBV5-1
CASFPGHRANNEQIF
TGCGCCAGCTTTCCGGGACACAGGGCAAACAATGAGCAGATCTTC
>few|.|TRBJ1-1|TRBV7-8
CASSKSRADTEAFF
TGTGCCAGCAGCAAATCCAGGGCCGACACTGAAGCTTTCTTT
>.|TRBD2|TRBJ2-3|TRBV7-9
CASSLARGSTDTQYF
TGTGCCAGCAGCTTAGCGCGGGGGAGCACAGATACGCAGTATTTT
>.|.|TRBJ1-4|TRBV4-1
CASSRRASINEKLFF
TGCGCCAGCAGCCGGCGGGCCAGCATTAATGAAAAACTGTTTTTT
>.|.|TRBJ2-1|TRBV28
CATTTVGVKSYNEQFF
TGTGCCACCACAACGGTAGGGGTGAAGTCCTACAATGAGCAGTTCTTC
>.|TRBD2|TRBJ2-4|TRBV28
CASSSSLAGGNNIQYF
TGTGCCAGCAGTTCCTCACTAGCGGGAGGCAACAACATTCAGTACTTC
>many|.|TRBJ1-1|TRBV29-1
CSVEMSMGGEAFF
TGCAGCGTTGAAATGTCCATGGGGGGTGAAGCTTTCTTT
>.|TRBD2|TRBJ2-1|TRBV20-1
CSAPLAGVAYNEQFF
TGCAGTGCACCCCTAGCGGGAGTGGCCTACAATGAGCAGTTCTTC
>many|.|TRBJ2-1|TRBV6-6
CASSPVRQVNEQFF
TGTGCCAGCAGTCCCGTGAGGCAGGTCAATGAGCAGTTCTTC
>.|.|TRBJ1-5|TRBV20-1
CSARSWQSNQPQHF
TGCAGTGCTAGAAGTTGGCAGTCCAATCAGCCCCAGCATTTT
>many|.|TRBJ1-1|TRBV11-2
CASSLFTYGRATEAFF
TGTGCCAGCAGCTTATTCACGTACGGCAGGGCCACTGAAGCTTTCTTT
>many|TRBD1|TRBJ2-2|TRBV12-3/TRBV12-4
CASSRIYRGRRTGELFF
TGTGCCAGCAGTCGTATTTACAGGGGGCGTCGGACCGGGGAGCTGTTTTTT
>many|.|TRBJ2-5|TRBV14
CASSRQIQETQYF
TGTGCCAGCAGCCGGCAGATCCAAGAGACCCAGTACTTC
>few|.|TRBJ1-4|TRBV7-4
CASSLRWQTTNEKLFF
TGTGCCAGCAGCTTACGGTGGCAAACAACTAATGAAAAACTGTTTTTT
>many|.|TRBJ2-1|TRBV6-5
CASSRQGRMFF
TGTGCCAGCAGCCGCCAGGGCAGGATGTTCTTC
>.|.|TRBJ2-5|TRBV12-3/TRBV12-4
CASNSAGMETQYF
TGTGCCAGCAATTCGGCAGGGATGGAGACCCAGTACTTC
>many|.|TRBJ2-7|TRBV11-2
CASTHTSGPYEQYF
TGTGCCAGCACCCATACTAGTGGTCCCTACGAGCAGTACTTC
>few|TRBD1|TRBJ1-4|TRBV28
CASSLAPGQGEEKLFF
TGTGCCAGCAGTTTGGCACCGGGACAGGGAGAAGAAAAACTGTTTTTT
>few|TRBD1|TRBJ2-7|TRBV28
CATMGTGRNEQYF
TGTGCCACCATGGGGACAGGGAGGAACGAGCAGTACTTC